The 9 T cell receptor beta chains given below trace back to one sample, sequenced in a study of blood T cells in healthy people across ages. A sample-barcoded 5' primer and a J-beta primer mix were used in a second PCR of about 7 to 11 cycles. TCRdb re-derived calls from the 5' RACE reads in MiXCR, one entry per CDR3 protein. In the table there are 850,000 to 1,300,000 distinct CDR3 sequences, 35% to 50% of which are singletons. The sequencing sample was made of blood. These receptors originate from an older woman in good health.

Comment on this clonotype: As the CDR3 is not closed by the conserved phenylalanine or tryptophan, this likely results from a read error. The rearrangement joins TRBV11-1 to TRBJ2-1, with TRBD1 matching over 10 bases. The length of the CDR3 is 15 residues. Germline V gene sequence: CDR1 SGHAT, CDR2 FQDESV (reference sequence). After removal of 5 bases from V and 7 bases from J, the junction contained 8 bases not matched to a gene. CDR3 sequence reads: CASSPRQGAKNEQFC. The CDR3 DNA reads as TGTGCCAGCAGCCCCCGACAGGGGGCGAAGAATGAGCAGTTCTGC.

The rearrangement joins TRBV6-1 to TRBJ2-5, with 7 bases that match TRBD1. After removal of 6 bases from V and 5 bases from J, the junction contained 6 bases not matched to a gene. This CDR3 is 13 amino acids long. CDR1 and CDR2 from the germline V gene are MNHNS and SASEGT. The CDR3 loop is CASRMTGRETQYF. The CDR3, as DNA: TGTGCCAGCAGGATGACAGGGCGGGAGACCCAGTACTTC.

About this clonotype itself: The junction departs from the called germline gene at one end, perhaps through a read error. V and J are TRBV7-2 and TRBJ2-3; 7 bases are shared with TRBD2. Germline CDR1 is SGHTA and CDR2 is FQGNSA. The CDR3 runs to 16 residues. CDR3 sequence reads: CASSPQRGGFPDAQYF. The CDR3 DNA follows: TGTGCCAGCAGCCCGCAGCGGGGAGGGTTCCCAGATGCGCAGTATTTT.

The genes are TRBV9 and TRBJ2-1, with no clear D. The CDR3 consists of 14 residues. With 4 bases removed from V and 2 bases from J, the gap between germline ends came to 10 bases. Germline-derived CDR1 and CDR2 are SGDLS and YYNGEE. The CDR3 DNA sequence: TGTGCCAGCAGCCCCTTGGGGACCTACAATGAGCAGTTCTTC. Amino acids: CASSPLGTYNEQFF. Variable domain in full (rest from reference TRBV9 and TRBJ2-1): DSGVTQTPKHLITATGQRVTLRCSPRSGDLSVYWYQQSLDQGLQFLIQYYNGEERAKGNILERFSAQQFPDLHSELNLSSLELGDSALYFCASSPLGTYNEQFFGPGTRLTVL.

The V call is TRBV29-1, the J call TRBJ2-5; D uncertain. The CDR3 has 13 amino acids. Germline CDR1 and CDR2: SQVTM and ANQGSEA. The ends were cut back, 3 bases at V and 1 base at J, with 9 bases in the middle. The CDR3 nucleotides read TGCAGCGTTGAGTCCTCCCTCCAAGAGACCCAGTACTTC. Its translation is CSVESSLQETQYF.

This clonotype was observed a handful of times. CDR3: CASSPRAGEAYEQYF. DNA of the CDR3: TGTGCCAGCTCACCACGGGCGGGGGAGGCCTACGAGCAGTACTTC. V and J are TRBV18 and TRBJ2-7, with 7 bases that match TRBD2. This CDR3 spans 15 amino acids. Per the germline V gene, CDR1 is KGHSH and CDR2 is LQKENI. After removal of 1 base from V and 2 bases from J, the junction contained 5 bases not matched to a gene.

The chain combines TRBV20-1 with TRBJ1-1; no clear D. Germline-derived CDR1 and CDR2 are DFQATT and SNEGSKA (reference sequence). The CDR3 is 16 residues long. Trimming stripped 6 bases from V and 1 base from J, with 21 bases between. The CDR3 loop is CSAINLRMLTNTEAFF. The CDR3 nucleotides read TGCAGTGCCATTAACCTCCGGATGCTCACGAACACTGAAGCTTTCTTT.

The chain joins TRBV29-1 to TRBJ1-2; D not certain. The length of the CDR3 is 11 residues. Germline V CDR1 and CDR2: SQVTM, ANQGSEA. The V and J ends lost 4 bases and 4 bases respectively, with 7 bases between them. DNA of the CDR3: TGCAGCGTTGGCGGATTCTATGGCTACACCTTC. It specifies CSVGGFYGYTF.

Only one count was recorded for this clonotype. V usage is TRBV3-1 and J usage is TRBJ2-7, with TRBD2 matching 9 bases. The germline V gene has CDR1 LGHDT and CDR2 YNNKEL (reference sequence). The CDR3 consists of 15 residues. Trimming cost V 4 bases and J 3 bases; bases outside gene matches: 7. CDR3 sequence (DNA): TGTGCCAGCAGCCTTAGCGGGAGTATCCTCTACGAGCAGTACTTC. This translates into CASSLSGSILYEQYF.